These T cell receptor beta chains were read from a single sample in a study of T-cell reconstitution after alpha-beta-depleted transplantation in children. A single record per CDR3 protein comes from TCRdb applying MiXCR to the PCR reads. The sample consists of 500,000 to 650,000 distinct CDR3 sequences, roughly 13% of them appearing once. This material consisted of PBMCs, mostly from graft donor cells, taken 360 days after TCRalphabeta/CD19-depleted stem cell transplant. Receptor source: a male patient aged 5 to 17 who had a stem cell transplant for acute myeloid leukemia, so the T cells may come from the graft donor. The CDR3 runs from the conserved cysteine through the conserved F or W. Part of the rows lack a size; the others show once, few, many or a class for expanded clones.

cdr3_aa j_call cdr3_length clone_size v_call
CASSQGTALSSYNSPLHF TRBJ1-6 18 few TRBV3-1
CASSQEQGYEQYF TRBJ2-7 13 many TRBV4-2
CASSQDWGLALYEQYF TRBJ2-7 16 few TRBV4-2
CASSLVPDFPYEQYF TRBJ2-7 15 . TRBV7-2
CASSQEEAGAQETQYF TRBJ2-5 16 many TRBV4-2
CASSFGQVGIYEQYF TRBJ2-7 15 . TRBV28
CASSRLAGGPHNEQFF TRBJ2-1 16 few TRBV7-9
CASSLELAGQETQYF TRBJ2-5 15 many TRBV12-3/TRBV12-4
CASRWGRADTQYF TRBJ2-3 13 few TRBV5-1
CASSQDAGQRTQYF TRBJ2-5 14 few TRBV4-3
CASSSPSPDTQYF TRBJ2-3 13 few TRBV28
CADGSGRAPEQFF TRBJ2-1 13 . TRBV7-6
CSAESPAGESYNEQFF TRBJ2-1 16 few TRBV29-1
CASQEVTSAYEQYF TRBJ2-7 14 . TRBV27
CASSQRYRGPDTQYF TRBJ2-3 15 . TRBV4-3
CSASEGAGLREQYF TRBJ2-7 14 few TRBV20-1
CSARWPTELLQETQYF TRBJ2-5 16 few TRBV20-1